This TCR beta chain was observed in a study of technical replicates of blood from several donors. Germline V lookup: CDR1 SGHRS, CDR2 YFSETQ. The CDR3 extends over 14 amino acids. Trimming took 0 bases from V and 4 from J, leaving 10 bases between them. Generated by immunoSEQ multiplex PCR, the TCRdb table keeps only in-frame clones and is missing some. The sample has more than 70,000 clones, around 96% seen once. This sequence joins TRBV5-1 and TRBJ1-1; D is ambiguous. The sequence derives from a human donor in good health. Input material: T cells isolated from PBMCs. Here the CDR3 DNA reads TGCGCCAGCAGCTTGGATCGCCCAGGCACTGAAGCTTTCTTT. Translating it yields CASSLDRPGTEAFF.